These 16 T cell receptor beta chains originate from one sample sequenced in a study of CD4 T cells in relation to SARS-CoV-2 and coronaviruses. These TCRs' antigens remain unknown. Only in-frame clones appear in the TCRdb table, and some are missing; sequencing was by immunoSEQ multiplex PCR. The sample shows tens of thousands of clones, around 76% of them seen only once. Unexposed donor CD4+ T cells date from about 2011-2018, before the COVID-19 pandemic. CD4+ T cells were isolated from the cells after about ten days of culture. The sequenced material came from CD4+ T cells from PBMCs, cultured in vitro. These TCRs come from a human donor in good health.

The table lists this clone with a count of one. This chain uses TRBV2 with TRBJ1-2, with D maybe TRBD1 (6 bases). Germline V gene sequence: CDR1 SNHLY, CDR2 FYNNEI. The germline V and J ends were trimmed by 8 bases and 2 bases, with 9 bases remaining between them. CDR3 size: 12 residues. The CDR3 loop reads CASADRNYGYTF. The DNA of the CDR3 is TGTGCCAGCGCCGACAGGAACTATGGCTACACCTTC.

The chain is built from TRBV28 and TRBJ1-5; 12 bases line up with TRBD1. Unmatched junction bases numbered 14, after V lost 5 bases and J lost 0 bases. Germline values: CDR1 MDHEN, CDR2 SYDVKM. The CDR3 loop spans 20 amino acids. CDR3 protein: CASSQYTGTGGKYSNQPQHF. The CDR3 DNA follows: TGTGCCAGCAGTCAGTACACCGGGACAGGGGGCAAGTATAGCAATCAGCCCCAGCATTTT.

This chain connects TRBV10-3 to TRBJ1-5; TRBD1 aligns across 7 bases. Trimming took 7 bases from V and 1 from J; bases not matched to a gene: 1. Germline-derived CDR1 and CDR2 are ENHRY and SYGVKD. The CDR3 covers 13 residues. CDR3 region: CAITGGSNQPQHF. In nucleotides, the CDR3 is TGTGCCATCACAGGGGGGAGCAATCAGCCCCAGCATTTT.

V is TRBV4-1 and J is TRBJ2-5, with a tentative D call TRBD2 (6 bases). Trimming removed 0 bases at V and 5 bases at J, with 13 bases between. This CDR3 is 15 amino acids long. Germline assignment: CDR1 MGHRA and CDR2 YSYEKL. CDR3 protein: CASSQDSGRGETQYF. CDR3 bases: TGCGCCAGCAGCCAAGATAGCGGAAGGGGCGAGACCCAGTACTTC.

The chain joins TRBV30 to TRBJ1-2; a possible D gene is TRBD1 (6 bases). This CDR3 is 17 amino acids long. Trimming took off 0 bases at V and 4 bases at J, with 21 bases between the two ends. Germline V gene lookup returns CDR1 GTSNPN and CDR2 SVGIG (reference sequence). The CDR3 reads CAWSVQTQGYGSYGYTF. CDR3 DNA sequence: TGTGCCTGGAGTGTACAAACACAGGGATATGGGAGCTATGGCTACACCTTC.

This clone was picked up a small number of times. The genes are TRBV24-1 and TRBJ1-5, with 8 bases fitting TRBD1. Germline lookup yields CDR1 KGHDR and CDR2 SFDVKD. J gave up 4 bases and V 7 bases, and 2 bases lay outside the gene matches. This CDR3 contains 13 residues. The CDR3 DNA reads TGTGCCACCAGACAGGGGGGGAATCAGCCCCAGCATTTT. The encoded protein is CATRQGGNQPQHF.

This chain connects TRBV12-3 or TRBV12-4 to TRBJ2-3, with TRBD2 as a possible D gene (6 bases). The CDR3 runs to 13 residues. Deletions cut 3 bases from V and 7 bases from J, with 11 bases between. CDR3 sequence (DNA): TGTGCCAGCAGTTTTGGGGGGAAAAATACGCAGTATTTT. Residues: CASSFGGKNTQYF.

This clone was detected only a few times. This rearrangement joins TRBV6-4 to TRBJ2-1, with 12 bases lining up with TRBD2. From germline, CDR1 is MRHNA and CDR2 SNTAGT. Trimming cost V 3 bases and J 6 bases; bases outside gene matches: 3. This CDR3 has 15 residues. The CDR3 DNA is TGTGCCAGCAGTGAGCTAGCGGGAGGGGGCAATGAGCAGTTCTTC. Amino acid sequence: CASSELAGGGNEQFF.

The V call is TRBV11-2, the J call TRBJ1-2; 9 positions match TRBD1. The germline gives CDR1 SGHAT, CDR2 FQNNGV. Losses at the gene ends were 5 bases for V and 11 bases for J; bases not matched to a gene: 12. CDR3 length: 14 amino acids. As DNA, the CDR3 is TGTGCCAGCAGCCCTCTGACAGGGGGTTTAAGTTACACCTTC. Translating it yields CASSPLTGGLSYTF.

The rearrangement uses TRBV15 and TRBJ2-5, with D maybe TRBD1 (5 bases). Trimming removed 0 bases at V and 2 bases at J, with 10 bases between. Germline assignment: CDR1 LNHNV and CDR2 YYDKDF (reference sequence). This CDR3 is built from 15 residues. The CDR3, as DNA: TGTGCCACCAGCAGAGATCCGTCAGGGCAAGAGACCCAGTACTTC. This codes for CATSRDPSGQETQYF.

The chain couples TRBV7-2 to TRBJ2-1, with TRBD2 matching over 11 bases. This CDR3 comprises 14 residues. The trim removed 5 bases at V and 10 bases at J, leaving 7 bases unmatched. Germline CDR1 SGHTA, CDR2 FQGNSA. As DNA, the CDR3 is TGTGCCAGCAGCCCCGGGGTAGCGGGAGGGGAGCAGTTCTTC. This codes for CASSPGVAGGEQFF.

V and J are TRBV6-5 and TRBJ2-7; D may match TRBD1 or TRBD2 (5 bases each). The CDR3 totals 11 residues. Germline CDR1 MNHEY, CDR2 SVGAGI. The ends were cut back, 10 bases at V and 4 bases at J, with 11 bases in the middle. This CDR3 is CATREGYEQYF. The CDR3 nucleotides are TGTGCCACGCGTGAGGGGTACGAGCAGTACTTC.

CDR3 bases: TGTGCCAGCAGTGAAGGTCGGGCGGACAGGGAATTTGCTGAAGCTTTCTTT. Translated, it gives CASSEGRADREFAEAFF. V and J are TRBV2 and TRBJ1-1; 8 bases are a match to TRBD1. The J segment lost 6 bases and the V segment lost 1 base, leaving 13 bases of the junction unmatched. The CDR3 runs to 17 residues. Germline-derived CDR1 and CDR2 are SNHLY and FYNNEI. Supplemented by reference TRBV2 and TRBJ1-1, the full variable domain reads EPEVTQTPSHQVTQMGQEVILRCVPISNHLYFYWYRQILGQKVEFLVSFYNNEISEKSEIFDDQFSVERPDGSNFTLKIRSTKLEDSAMYFCASSEGRADREFAEAFFGQGTRLTVV.

This clone was counted only a few times. The CDR3 DNA is TGTGCCACCAGCAGAGTCCCGGGAGGGGGTGGCGGGGAGCTGTTTTTT. It yields the protein CATSRVPGGGGGELFF. V gene TRBV15 combines with J gene TRBJ2-2, with 8 nucleotides matching TRBD2. V trimming: 1 base; J trimming: 7 bases; junction bases outside the gene matches: 8. The CDR3 runs 16 residues. Germline CDR1 and CDR2: LNHNV and YYDKDF (reference sequence). Full variable domain (remainder filled in from reference TRBV15 and TRBJ2-2): DAMVIQNPRYQVTQFGKPVTLSCSQTLNHNVMYWYQQKSSQAPKLLFHYYDKDFNNEADTPDNFQSRRPNTSFCFLDIRSPGLGDTAMYLCATSRVPGGGGGELFFGEGSRLTVL.

V and J are TRBV10-3 and TRBJ2-7; 10 positions match TRBD1. Germline V gives CDR1 ENHRY, CDR2 SYGVKD. The J segment lost 6 bases and the V segment lost 4 bases, leaving 3 bases of the junction unmatched. The length of the CDR3 is 13 residues. The CDR3 spells CAISGDRGREQYF. CDR3 coding DNA: TGTGCCATCAGTGGAGACAGGGGGCGCGAGCAGTACTTC.

Points on this clone: Sequence at one end of the junction differs from germline and may be a read error. The CDR3 loop reads CASSQERVLF. Here the CDR3 DNA reads TGTGCCAGCAGCCAAGAACGGGTTCTCTTT. The chain combines TRBV3-1 (or the pseudogene TRBV3-2) with TRBJ1-1; unclear D gene. CDR3 length: 10 residues. Per the germline V gene, CDR1 is LGHDT and CDR2 is YNNKEL (reference sequence).